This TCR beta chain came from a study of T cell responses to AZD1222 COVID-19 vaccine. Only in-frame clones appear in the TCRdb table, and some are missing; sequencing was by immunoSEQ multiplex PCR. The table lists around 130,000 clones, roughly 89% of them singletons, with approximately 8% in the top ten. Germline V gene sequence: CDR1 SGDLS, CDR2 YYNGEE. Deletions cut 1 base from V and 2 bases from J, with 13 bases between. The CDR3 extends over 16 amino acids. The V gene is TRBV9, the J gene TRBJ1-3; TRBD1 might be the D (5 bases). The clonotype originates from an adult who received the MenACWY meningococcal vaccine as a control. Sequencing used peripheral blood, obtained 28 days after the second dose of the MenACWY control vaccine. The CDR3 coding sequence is TGTGCCAGCAGCGTAAAGCCAGGGATCACTGGAAACACCATATATTTT. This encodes CASSVKPGITGNTIYF.